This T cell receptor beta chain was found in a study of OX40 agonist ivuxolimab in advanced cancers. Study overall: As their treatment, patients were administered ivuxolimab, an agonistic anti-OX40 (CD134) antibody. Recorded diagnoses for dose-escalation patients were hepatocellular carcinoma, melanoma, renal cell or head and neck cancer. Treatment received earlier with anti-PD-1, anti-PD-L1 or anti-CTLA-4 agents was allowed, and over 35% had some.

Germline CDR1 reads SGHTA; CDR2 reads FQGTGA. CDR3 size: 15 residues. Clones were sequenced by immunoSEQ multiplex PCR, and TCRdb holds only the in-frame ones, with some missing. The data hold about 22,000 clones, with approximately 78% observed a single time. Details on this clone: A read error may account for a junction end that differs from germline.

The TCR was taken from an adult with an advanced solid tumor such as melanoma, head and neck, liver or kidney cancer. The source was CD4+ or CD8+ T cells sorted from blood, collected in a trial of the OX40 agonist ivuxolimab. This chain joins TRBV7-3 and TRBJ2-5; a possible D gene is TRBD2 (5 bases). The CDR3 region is CANSPRTDGGGTQYF. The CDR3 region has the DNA TGTGCCAACAGCCCGCGGACGGACGGCGGAGGGACCCAGTACTTC.